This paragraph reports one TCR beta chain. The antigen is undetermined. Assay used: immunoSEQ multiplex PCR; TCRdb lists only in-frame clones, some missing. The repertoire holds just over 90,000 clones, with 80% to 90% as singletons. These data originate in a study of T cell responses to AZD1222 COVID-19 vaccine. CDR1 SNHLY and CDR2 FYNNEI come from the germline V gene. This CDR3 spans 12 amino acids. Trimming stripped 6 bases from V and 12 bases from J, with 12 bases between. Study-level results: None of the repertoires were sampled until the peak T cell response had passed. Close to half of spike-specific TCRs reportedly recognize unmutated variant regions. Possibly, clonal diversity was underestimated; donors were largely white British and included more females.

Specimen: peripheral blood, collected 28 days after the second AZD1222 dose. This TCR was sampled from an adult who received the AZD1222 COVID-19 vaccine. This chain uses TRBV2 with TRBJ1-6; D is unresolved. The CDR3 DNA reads TGTGCCAGCAGGCATGACACGGTACCCCTCCACTTT. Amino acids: CASRHDTVPLHF. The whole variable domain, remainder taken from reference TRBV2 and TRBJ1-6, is EPEVTQTPSHQVTQMGQEVILRCVPISNHLYFYWYRQILGQKVEFLVSFYNNEISEKSEIFDDQFSVERPDGSNFTLKIRSTKLEDSAMYFCASRHDTVPLHFGNGTRLTVT.